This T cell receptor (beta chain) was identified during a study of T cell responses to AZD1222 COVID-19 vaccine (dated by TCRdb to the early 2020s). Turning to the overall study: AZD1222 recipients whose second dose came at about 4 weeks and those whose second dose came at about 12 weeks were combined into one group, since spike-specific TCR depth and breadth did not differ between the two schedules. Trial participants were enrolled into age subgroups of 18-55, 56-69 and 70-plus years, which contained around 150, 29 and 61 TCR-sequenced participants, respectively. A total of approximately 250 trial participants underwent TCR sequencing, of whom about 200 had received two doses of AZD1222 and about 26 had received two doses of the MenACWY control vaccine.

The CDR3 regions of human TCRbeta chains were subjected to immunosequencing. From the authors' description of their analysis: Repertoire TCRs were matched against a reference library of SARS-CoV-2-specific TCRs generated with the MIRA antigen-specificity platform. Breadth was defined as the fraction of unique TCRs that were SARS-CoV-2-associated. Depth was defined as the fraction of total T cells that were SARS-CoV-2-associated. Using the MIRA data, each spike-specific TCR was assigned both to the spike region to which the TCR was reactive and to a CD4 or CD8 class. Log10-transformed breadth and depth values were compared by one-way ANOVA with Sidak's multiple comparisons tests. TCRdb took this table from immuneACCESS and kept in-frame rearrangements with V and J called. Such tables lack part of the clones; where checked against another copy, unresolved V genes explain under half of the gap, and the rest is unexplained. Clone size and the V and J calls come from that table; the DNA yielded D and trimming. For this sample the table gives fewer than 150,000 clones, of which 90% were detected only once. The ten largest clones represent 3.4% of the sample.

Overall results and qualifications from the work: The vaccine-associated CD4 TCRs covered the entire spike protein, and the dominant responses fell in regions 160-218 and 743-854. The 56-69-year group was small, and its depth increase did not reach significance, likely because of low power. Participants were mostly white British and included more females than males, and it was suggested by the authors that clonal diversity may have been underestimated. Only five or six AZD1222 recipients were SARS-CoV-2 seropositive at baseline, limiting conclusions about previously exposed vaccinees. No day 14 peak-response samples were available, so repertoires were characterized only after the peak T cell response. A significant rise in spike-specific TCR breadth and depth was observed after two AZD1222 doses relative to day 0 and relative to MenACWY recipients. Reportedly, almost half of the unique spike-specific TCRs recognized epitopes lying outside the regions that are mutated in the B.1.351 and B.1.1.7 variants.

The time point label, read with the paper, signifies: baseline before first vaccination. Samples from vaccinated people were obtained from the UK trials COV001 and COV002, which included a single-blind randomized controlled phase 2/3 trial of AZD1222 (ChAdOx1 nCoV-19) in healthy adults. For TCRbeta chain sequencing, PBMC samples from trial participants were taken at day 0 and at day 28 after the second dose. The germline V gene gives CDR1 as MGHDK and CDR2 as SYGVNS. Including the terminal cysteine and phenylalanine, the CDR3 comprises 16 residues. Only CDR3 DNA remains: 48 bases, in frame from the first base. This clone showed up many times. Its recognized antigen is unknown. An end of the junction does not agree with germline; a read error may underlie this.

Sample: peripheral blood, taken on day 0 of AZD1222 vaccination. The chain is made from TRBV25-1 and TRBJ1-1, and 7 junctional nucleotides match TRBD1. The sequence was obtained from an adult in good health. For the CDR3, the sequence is CASNERGGATNTEAFF. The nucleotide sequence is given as TGTGCCAGCAATGAACGAGGGGGCGCGACGAACACTGAAGCTTTCTTT.